This passage covers 29 T cell receptor beta chains from one sample sequenced in a study of blood T cell repertoires in COVID-19. Method: immunoSEQ multiplex PCR; TCRdb's copy keeps in-frame clones and lacks some. Seen here are approximately 250,000 clones, over 75% observed once, and the top ten hold approximately 5.1%. The sample was peripheral blood. The source is a man aged 50 to 60 with COVID-19, enrolled during active disease.

The chain uses TRBV3-1 (or the pseudogene TRBV3-2) and TRBJ2-3; D possibly corresponds to TRBD1 (5 bases). V lost 1 base and J lost 2, with 16 bases in between. Looked up from germline, CDR1 is LGHDT and CDR2 is YNNKEL (reference sequence). The CDR3 is made up of 17 amino acids. The CDR3 bases are TGTGCCAGCAGCCAAGCTAACACAGGAAGATCCACAGATACGCAGTATTTT. This sequence encodes CASSQANTGRSTDTQYF.

This clone was recorded once. J is TRBJ2-1 and V is TRBV24-1, with D possibly TRBD2 on 6 matching bases. This CDR3 has 13 amino acids. The V and J ends lost 4 bases and 3 bases respectively, with 6 bases between them. CDR1 KGHDR and CDR2 SFDVKD come from the germline V gene. The CDR3 spells CATSEGLYNEQFF. CDR3 nucleotide sequence: TGTGCCACCAGTGAGGGACTCTACAATGAGCAGTTCTTC.

The genes are TRBV3-1 (or the pseudogene TRBV3-2) and TRBJ2-7, with 9 bases aligning to TRBD2. CDR3 length: 16 amino acids. V shed 1 base and J 3 bases; nucleotides not matched to a gene: 7. Per germline, CDR1 LGHDT and CDR2 YNNKEL (reference sequence). This CDR3 is CASSQARAGGHYEQYF. The CDR3 coding sequence is TGTGCCAGCAGCCAAGCTAGGGCGGGGGGGCACTACGAGCAGTACTTC.

The J gene is TRBJ2-2, the V gene TRBV19; 11 bases are shared with TRBD1. This CDR3 has 14 amino acids. V shed 7 bases and J 4 bases; nucleotides not matched to a gene: 2. Germline-derived CDR1 and CDR2 are LNHDA and SQIVND (reference sequence). The CDR3 reads CASKGQGGTGELFF. As DNA, the CDR3 is TGTGCCAGTAAGGGACAGGGGGGCACCGGGGAGCTGTTTTTT.

V is TRBV7-6 and J is TRBJ2-5, with 9 nucleotides matching TRBD2. Looked up from germline, CDR1 is SGHVS and CDR2 is FNYEAQ. The V gene end was trimmed by 0 bases and the J gene end by 1 base; junction bases not matched to a gene: 3. This CDR3 is built from 16 residues. CDR3 amino acids: CASSLASGGIQETQYF. In nucleotides, the CDR3 is TGTGCCAGCAGCTTAGCCAGCGGGGGGATCCAAGAGACCCAGTACTTC.

This rearrangement joins TRBV15 to TRBJ1-4; TRBD1 agrees at 8 bases. With V trimmed by 0 bases and J by 7 bases, 4 bases remained unmatched. Germline CDR1 reads LNHNV; CDR2 reads YYDKDF (reference sequence). CDR3 size: 15 residues. Written as DNA, the CDR3 is TGTGCCACCAGCAGAGATGGACAGGGTGGTGAAAAACTGTTTTTT. Its translation is CATSRDGQGGEKLFF.

The chain is built from TRBV5-4 and TRBJ2-7; 9 bases line up with TRBD2. The germline gives CDR1 SGHNT, CDR2 YYREEE (reference sequence). Germline trimming cut 4 bases from V and 2 bases from J; bases unmatched to any gene: 7. The CDR3 length is 15 residues. DNA of the CDR3: TGTGCCAGCAGCGAGGGGACTAGCCGAACCTACGAGCAGTACTTC. This sequence encodes CASSEGTSRTYEQYF.

The V gene is TRBV18, the J gene TRBJ1-1; D is perhaps TRBD1 (5 bases). V was shortened by 4 bases and J by 0 bases, with 15 bases between the two germline ends. This CDR3 has 16 residues. Looked up from germline, CDR1 is KGHSH and CDR2 is LQKENI. The CDR3 loop reads CASSQNGHSLNTEAFF. As DNA, the CDR3 is TGTGCCAGCTCACAAAATGGACATTCGTTGAACACTGAAGCTTTCTTT.

This chain's CDR3 is CASSKGDTSYEQYF. The CDR3 DNA reads TGTGCCAGCAGCAAAGGGGACACATCCTACGAGCAGTACTTC. V gene TRBV5-4 combines with J gene TRBJ2-7, with D possibly TRBD1 on 6 matching bases. This CDR3 spans 14 amino acids. V lost 4 bases to trimming and J lost 1 base, with 12 bases between them. CDR1 is SGHNT, CDR2 YYREEE, per germline (reference sequence).

This sequence joins TRBV10-3 and TRBJ2-7; D is possibly TRBD2 (6 bases). The germline V and J ends were trimmed by 3 bases and 3 bases, with 18 bases remaining between them. Germline V gene lookup returns CDR1 ENHRY and CDR2 SYGVKD. This CDR3 region has 16 residues. CDR3 region: CAISDPMGSGLYEQYF. CDR3 bases: TGTGCCATCAGTGACCCGATGGGAAGCGGGCTCTACGAGCAGTACTTC.

This clone was detected ten times or more. The chain combines TRBV19 with TRBJ1-5, with TRBD1 matching over 10 bases. Germline CDR1 and CDR2: LNHDA and SQIVND (reference sequence). Trimming took 6 bases from V and 6 from J; bases not matched to a gene: 11. CDR3 length: 16 residues. For the CDR3, the DNA is TGTGCCAGTAGACGAGGACAGGGGGAGTCTGGTCAGCCCCAGCATTTT. This encodes CASRRGQGESGQPQHF.

The CDR3 is CASSPPRRGGADTQYF. For the CDR3, the DNA is TGTGCCAGCTCACCACCGAGACGCGGGGGGGCAGATACGCAGTATTTT. This chain uses TRBV18 with TRBJ2-3; 9 nucleotides align to TRBD2. CDR1 is KGHSH and CDR2 is LQKENI in the germline V gene. Trimming took 0 bases from V and 4 from J; bases not matched to a gene: 5. The CDR3 consists of 16 residues.

J is TRBJ1-1 and V is TRBV4-2, with a possible D match to TRBD1 (6 bases). Deletions cut 1 base from V and 5 bases from J, with 8 bases between. The CDR3 is made up of 13 amino acids. Germline V gene sequence: CDR1 LGHNA, CDR2 YNFKEQ. The CDR3, as DNA: TGTGCCAGCAGCCAAGGACAGGAGACTGAAGCTTTCTTT. It encodes CASSQGQETEAFF.

V is TRBV5-4 and J is TRBJ1-1; D possibly corresponds to TRBD1 (6 bases). V lost 4 bases and J lost 1, with 11 bases in between. Germline-derived CDR1 and CDR2 are SGHNT and YYREEE (reference sequence). The CDR3 spans 14 residues. CDR3 amino acids: CASSIGQSNTEAFF. As DNA, the CDR3 is TGTGCCAGCAGCATAGGACAGTCGAACACTGAAGCTTTCTTT.

The gene calls are TRBV2 and TRBJ1-5; 7 bases match TRBD1. V was pared by 6 bases and J by 5 bases, with 7 bases of the junction left unmatched. This CDR3 is 14 amino acids long. CDR1 is SNHLY, CDR2 FYNNEI, per germline. CDR3 in amino acids: CASSVQGSDQPQHF. The CDR3 nucleotides are TGTGCCAGCAGCGTACAGGGGTCTGATCAGCCCCAGCATTTT.

This clone came up a few times. CDR3 nucleotide sequence: TGCCGACAGGGCGGCAACTATGGCTACACCTTC. It yields the protein CRQGGNYGYTF. J is TRBJ1-2 and V is TRBV20-1; the match to TRBD1 covers 7 bases. The CDR3 length is 11 residues. The V gene's germline CDR1 is DFQATT and CDR2 SNEGSKA (reference sequence).

The chain has TRBV29-1 and TRBJ1-1, with 8 bases aligning to TRBD1. Germline V lookup: CDR1 SQVTM, CDR2 ANQGSEA. CDR3 length: 12 residues. Trimming cost V 4 bases and J 6 bases; bases outside gene matches: 4. Written as DNA, the CDR3 is TGCAGCGTTGTGACAGGGGTGGCTGAAGCTTTCTTT. It translates to CSVVTGVAEAFF.

The rearrangement joins TRBV7-9 to TRBJ2-1, with D hard to call. This CDR3 contains 15 residues. Trimming stripped 1 base from V and 2 bases from J, with 9 bases between. Germline V CDR1 and CDR2: SEHNR, FQNEAQ (reference sequence). The DNA for the CDR3 is TGTGCCAGCAGCTTAGGAGAGGCCCCCTACAATGAGCAGTTCTTC. Translation gives CASSLGEAPYNEQFF.

The CDR3 DNA reads TGTGCCAGTCACCTAGGACGGGAAAGATCTAACTATGGCTACACCTTC. Its translation: CASHLGRERSNYGYTF. The V call is TRBV19, the J call TRBJ1-2; no reliable D call. Germline CDR1 LNHDA, CDR2 SQIVND (reference sequence). This CDR3 comprises 16 residues. V dropped 8 bases and J dropped 0 bases, with 19 bases sitting between them.

The chain has TRBV18 and TRBJ1-6, with 7 bases fitting TRBD1. CDR3 length: 14 residues. Germline CDR1 is KGHSH and CDR2 is LQKENI. The V gene end was trimmed by 5 bases and the J gene end by 6 bases; junction bases not matched to a gene: 4. Here the CDR3 DNA reads TGTGCCAGCTCAGGAACAGGGGCTAATTCACCCCTCCACTTT. Translating gives CASSGTGANSPLHF.

The V and J genes are TRBV28 and TRBJ1-1; 7 bases agree with TRBD1. The CDR3 runs 14 residues. Trimming removed 1 base from V and 5 bases from J; junction bases left unmatched: 4. Germline-derived CDR1 and CDR2 are MDHEN and SYDVKM. The CDR3 protein is CASSLSRGKTEAFF. The CDR3 coding sequence is TGTGCCAGCAGTTTATCCAGGGGGAAGACTGAAGCTTTCTTT.

V gene TRBV11-2 combines with J gene TRBJ2-5; maybe TRBD1 (7 bases). The V end lost 4 bases, the J end lost 4 bases, and 10 bases lay between the germline ends. The CDR3 loop spans 13 amino acids. Per germline, CDR1 SGHAT and CDR2 FQNNGV. The CDR3 coding sequence is TGTGCCAGCAGCTCAGGGGGGAGAGAGACCCAGTACTTC. Residues: CASSSGGRETQYF.

The rearrangement joins TRBV19 to TRBJ2-7; D may be TRBD2 (7 bases). CDR3 length: 16 residues. Germline lookup yields CDR1 LNHDA and CDR2 SQIVND (reference sequence). Trimming took 3 bases from V and 2 from J, leaving 17 bases between them. CDR3 sequence (DNA): TGTGCCAGTAGTATGAATAAGGGGGGGTCACCCTACGAGCAGTACTTC. This translates into CASSMNKGGSPYEQYF.

V and J are TRBV5-4 and TRBJ1-3; D remains ambiguous. This CDR3 spans 17 amino acids. V was trimmed by 4 bases and J by 2 bases, leaving 19 bases between them. Germline V gene data show CDR1 as SGHNT and CDR2 as YYREEE (reference sequence). The CDR3 DNA follows: TGTGCCAGCAGCAAGCGGGAGGCAGTCGGGGCTGGAAACACCATATATTTT. This sequence encodes CASSKREAVGAGNTIYF.

Only a few counts were recorded for this clone. The genes are TRBV3-1 (or the pseudogene TRBV3-2) and TRBJ1-1; D is perhaps TRBD1 (5 bases). Per germline, CDR1 LGHDT and CDR2 YNNKEL (reference sequence). V shed 2 bases and J shed 1 base, with 5 bases lying between them. The CDR3 has 13 amino acids. CDR3 loop: CASSQQGNTEAFF. The DNA for the CDR3 is TGTGCCAGCAGCCAACAGGGGAACACTGAAGCTTTCTTT.

V gene TRBV11-1 combines with J gene TRBJ2-5, with 7 bases identical to TRBD2. Germline CDR1 is SGHAT and CDR2 is FQDESV (reference sequence). The CDR3 has 16 amino acids. V lost 5 bases and J lost 7; bases outside the gene matches: 16. The CDR3 DNA sequence: TGTGCCAGCAGCGACCGGGAAGCGGGGACCCAAAGGACCCAGTACTTC. Amino acid sequence: CASSDREAGTQRTQYF. The full variable domain, completed using reference TRBV11-1 and TRBJ2-5, is EAEVAQSPRYKITEKSQAVAFWCDPISGHATLYWYRQILGQGPELLVQFQDESVVDDSQLPKDRFSAERLKGVDSTLKIQPAELGDSAMYLCASSDREAGTQRTQYFGPGTRLLVL.

The chain combines TRBV9 with TRBJ2-1; 9 bases agree with TRBD1. The trim removed 3 bases at V and 5 bases at J, leaving 6 bases unmatched. Germline loops: CDR1 SGDLS, CDR2 YYNGEE. This CDR3 region has 15 residues. CDR3 DNA sequence: TGTGCCAGCAGCGCCGGGACAGGGTATAACAATGAGCAGTTCTTC. Translated: CASSAGTGYNNEQFF.

In DNA, the CDR3 is TGTGCCTGGAGCCGCAGACTTGTGGCTTTCTTT. Its translation: CAWSRRLVAFF. The chain uses TRBV30 and TRBJ1-1; D ambiguous. V lost 3 bases and J 11 bases, leaving 13 bases between the germline ends. The CDR3 has 11 residues. Germline V CDR1 and CDR2: GTSNPN, SVGIG (reference sequence).

This clone was seen only a few times. This sample also contains other DNA sequences that code for the same CDR3. V and J are TRBV3-1 (or the pseudogene TRBV3-2) and TRBJ2-1; D uncertain. Trimming stripped 1 base from V and 0 bases from J, with 4 bases between. The CDR3 has 14 amino acids. Germline CDR1 reads LGHDT; CDR2 reads YNNKEL (reference sequence). For the CDR3, the DNA is TGTGCCAGCAGCCAAGGGAGCTCCTACAATGAGCAGTTCTTC. Its translation: CASSQGSSYNEQFF.